These 7 T cell receptor beta chains were all obtained from the same sample, sequenced in a study of blood T cell repertoires in COVID-19. Here immunoSEQ multiplex PCR was the method, and the copy in TCRdb shows in-frame clones only, minus some. The table records 380,000 or so clones, roughly 90% of them present only once. Material for sequencing was peripheral blood. Receptors originate from a man aged 35-49 years with acute or convalescent COVID-19.

V usage is TRBV5-1 and J usage is TRBJ1-1, with 7 bases lining up with TRBD1. V lost 2 bases and J lost 1; bases outside the gene matches: 8. This CDR3 has 16 amino acids. The V gene's germline CDR1 is SGHRS and CDR2 YFSETQ. The CDR3 DNA is TGCGCCAGCAGCTTTCGTACAGGGGCCTCGAACACTGAAGCTTTCTTT. This encodes CASSFRTGASNTEAFF.

V gene TRBV10-3 combines with J gene TRBJ2-5; maybe TRBD2 (7 bases). The CDR3 loop spans 14 amino acids. V shed 3 bases and J shed 5 bases, with 13 bases lying between them. Per the germline V gene, CDR1 is ENHRY and CDR2 is SYGVKD. This CDR3 is CAISDGWGGETQYF. CDR3 nucleotides: TGTGCCATCAGTGACGGGTGGGGGGGCGAGACCCAGTACTTC.

V and J are TRBV7-2 and TRBJ1-1, with TRBD1 matching 7 bases. Germline V gene sequence: CDR1 SGHTA, CDR2 FQGNSA. V dropped 5 bases and J dropped 5; count of bases not matched to a gene: 8. The CDR3 totals 14 residues. CDR3 amino acids: CASSPRQGWTEAFF. CDR3 nucleotide sequence: TGTGCCAGCAGCCCCAGACAGGGTTGGACTGAAGCTTTCTTT. The whole variable domain, filled in from reference TRBV7-2 and TRBJ1-1, reads GAGVSQSPSNKVTEKGKDVELRCDPISGHTALYWYRQSLGQGLEFLIYFQGNSAPDKSGLPSDRFSAERTGGSVSTLTIQRTQQEDSAVYLCASSPRQGWTEAFFGQGTRLTVV.

This chain joins TRBV7-9 and TRBJ1-4, with D maybe TRBD1 (5 bases). Trimming removed 6 bases at V and 5 bases at J, with 16 bases between. The germline V gene has CDR1 SEHNR and CDR2 FQNEAQ (reference sequence). The CDR3 totals 15 residues. As DNA, the CDR3 is TGTGCCAGCAGTGGGGGGACGCTGGTAAATGAAAAACTGTTTTTT. Protein product: CASSGGTLVNEKLFF. Supplemented by reference TRBV7-9 and TRBJ1-4, the full variable domain reads DTGVSQNPRHKITKRGQNVTFRCDPISEHNRLYWYRQTLGQGPEFLTYFQNEAQLEKSRLLSDRFSAERPKGSFSTLEIQRTEQGDSAMYLCASSGGTLVNEKLFFGSGTQLSVL.

The V and J genes are TRBV6-1 and TRBJ1-5; 10 bases agree with TRBD1. Trimming cost V 3 bases and J 5 bases; bases outside gene matches: 7. The CDR3 is 16 amino acids. Germline V gives CDR1 MNHNS, CDR2 SASEGT. The CDR3 sequence is CASSEISGQGHQPQHF. CDR3 in DNA: TGTGCCAGCAGTGAGATCTCGGGACAGGGGCATCAGCCCCAGCATTTT.

The chain carries TRBV5-6 and TRBJ2-7; 7 bases agree with TRBD1. This CDR3 region has 15 residues. Germline V gene sequence: CDR1 SGHDT, CDR2 YYEEEE. V lost 4 bases, J lost 4 bases, and 11 bases stayed unmatched. CDR3 region: CASSLGEGAIYEQYF. The CDR3 coding sequence is TGTGCCAGCAGCCTGGGAGAGGGGGCAATTTACGAGCAGTACTTC.

This sequence joins TRBV12-3 or TRBV12-4 and TRBJ1-2; 8 positions match TRBD1. V shed 4 bases, J shed 12 bases, and the junction held 10 bases outside the gene matches. There are 13 residues in the CDR3. The CDR3: CASSSTGDGRNTF. The CDR3 region has the DNA TGTGCCAGCAGTTCGACAGGGGACGGGAGGAACACCTTC.